The source of this T cell receptor (beta chain) is a study of Tregs in tolerant kidney transplant recipients. About this clone: Its antigen is undetermined.

The data were produced by immunoSEQ multiplex PCR, yet TCRdb's version contains in-frame clones alone and is incomplete. The data hold approximately 100,000 clones, with 80% to 95% observed a single time. Germline V lookup: CDR1 SGHRS, CDR2 YFSETQ. This CDR3 has 15 amino acids. V lost 4 bases and J lost 2, with 13 bases in between. Broader study findings: Nucleotide sequences could not be compared across some patients' samples due to primer changes. Findings come from small patient numbers and require larger validation.

Unstimulated regulatory T cells (CD4+CD25+CD127-), CD4+CD25- non-regulatory cells, CD4 and CD8 cells were FACS-sorted from thawed PBMCs. The rearrangement joins TRBV5-1 to TRBJ1-3; no definite D call. This receptor was obtained from a human donor who received a combined kidney and bone marrow transplant. Sequencing was performed on CD4+ T cells from blood, taken before the transplant. CDR3 sequence reads: CASSDPREAGNTIYF. In DNA form, the CDR3 reads TGCGCCAGCAGCGACCCACGGGAAGCTGGAAACACCATATATTTT.